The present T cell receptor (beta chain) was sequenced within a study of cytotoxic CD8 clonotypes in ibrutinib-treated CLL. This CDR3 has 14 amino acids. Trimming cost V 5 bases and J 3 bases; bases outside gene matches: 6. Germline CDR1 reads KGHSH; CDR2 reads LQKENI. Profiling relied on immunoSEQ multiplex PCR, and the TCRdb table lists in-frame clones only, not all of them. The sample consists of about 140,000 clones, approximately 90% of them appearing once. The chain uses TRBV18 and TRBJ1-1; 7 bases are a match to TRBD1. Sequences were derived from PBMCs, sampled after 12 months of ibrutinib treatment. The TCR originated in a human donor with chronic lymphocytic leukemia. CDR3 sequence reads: CASSGTGTDTEAFF. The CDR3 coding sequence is TGTGCCAGCTCAGGAACCGGGACAGACACTGAAGCTTTCTTT.